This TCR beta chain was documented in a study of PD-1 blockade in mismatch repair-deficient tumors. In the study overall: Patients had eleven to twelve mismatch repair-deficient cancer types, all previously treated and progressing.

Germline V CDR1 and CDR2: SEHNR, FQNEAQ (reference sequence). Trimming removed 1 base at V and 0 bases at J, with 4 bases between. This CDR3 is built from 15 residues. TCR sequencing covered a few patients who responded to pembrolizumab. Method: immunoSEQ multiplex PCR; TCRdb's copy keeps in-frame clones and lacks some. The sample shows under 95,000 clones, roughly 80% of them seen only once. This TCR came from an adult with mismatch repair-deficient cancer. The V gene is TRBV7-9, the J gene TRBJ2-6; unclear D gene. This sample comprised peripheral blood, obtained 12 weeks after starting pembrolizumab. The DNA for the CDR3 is TGTGCCAGCAGCTTAGAGGGCTCTGGGGCCAACGTCCTGACTTTC. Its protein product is CASSLEGSGANVLTF.